This TCR beta chain came from a study of CD8 T cells in Susac syndrome. RNA was extracted with the RNeasy kit, and a quantity of about 0.45 to 1 ug was reverse transcribed using random hexamers. Amplification of TCR beta CDR3 by immunoSEQ multiplex PCR spanned 54 Vbeta and 13 Jbeta. TCRdb reprocessed the immunoSEQ multiplex PCR reads via MiXCR and lists one record per CDR3 protein. In the table there are under 20,000 distinct CDR3 sequences, roughly 95% of which are singletons. Sequences were obtained from CD8+ T cells from PBMCs. The clonotype comes from a human donor in good health.

The CDR3 here is CASSLSFGGSGELFF. CDR3 DNA: TGTGCCAGCAGTTTATCATTCGGGGGATCCGGGGAGCTGTTTTTT. The V gene is TRBV27, the J gene TRBJ2-2, with D perhaps TRBD2 (6 bases). CDR3 size: 15 residues. Trimming took off 0 bases at V and 6 bases at J, with 11 bases between the two ends. Germline-derived CDR1 and CDR2 are MNHEY and SMNVEV (reference sequence).